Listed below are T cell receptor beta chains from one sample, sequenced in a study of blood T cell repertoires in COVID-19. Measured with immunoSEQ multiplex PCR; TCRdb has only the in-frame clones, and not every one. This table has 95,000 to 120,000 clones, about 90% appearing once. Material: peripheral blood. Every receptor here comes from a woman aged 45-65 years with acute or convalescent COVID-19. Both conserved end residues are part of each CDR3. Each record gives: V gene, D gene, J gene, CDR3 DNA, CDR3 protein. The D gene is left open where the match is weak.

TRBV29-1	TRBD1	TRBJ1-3	TGCAGCGTCTACGGACAGGCCTCTGGAAACACCATATATTTT	CSVYGQASGNTIYF
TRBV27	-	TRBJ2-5	TGTGCCAGCAGTTTAGGAACTAGAAAAGAGACCCAGTACTTC	CASSLGTRKETQYF
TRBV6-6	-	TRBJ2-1	TGTGCCAGCAGCCCGAACAGATACAATGAGCAGTTCTTC	CASSPNRYNEQFF
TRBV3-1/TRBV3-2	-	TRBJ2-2	TGTGCCAGCAGCCCCCGACAGGCGAACACCGGGGAGCTGTTTTTT	CASSPRQANTGELFF
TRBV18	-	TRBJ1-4	TGTGCCAGCTCATCTTCTGGGGGGTACATAAAACTGTTTTTT	CASSSSGGYIKLFF
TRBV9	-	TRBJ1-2	TGTGCCAGCAGCGTAGACTCAAAGGCAGGCTTAAACTATGGCTACACCTTC	CASSVDSKAGLNYGYTF
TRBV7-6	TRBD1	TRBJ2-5	TGTGCCAGCAGCTCGACAGGGGTAGGACAAGAGACCCAGTACTTC	CASSSTGVGQETQYF
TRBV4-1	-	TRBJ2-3	TGCGCCAGCAGCCAACAAGGCGGGACCACAGATACGCAGTATTTT	CASSQQGGTTDTQYF
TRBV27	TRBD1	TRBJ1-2	TGTGCCAGCAGATGGACAGGAGGTACAAGCTACACCTTC	CASRWTGGTSYTF
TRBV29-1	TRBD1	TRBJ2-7	TGCAGCGTCGCCACCGGGACAGCTTCCTACGAGCAGTACTTC	CSVATGTASYEQYF